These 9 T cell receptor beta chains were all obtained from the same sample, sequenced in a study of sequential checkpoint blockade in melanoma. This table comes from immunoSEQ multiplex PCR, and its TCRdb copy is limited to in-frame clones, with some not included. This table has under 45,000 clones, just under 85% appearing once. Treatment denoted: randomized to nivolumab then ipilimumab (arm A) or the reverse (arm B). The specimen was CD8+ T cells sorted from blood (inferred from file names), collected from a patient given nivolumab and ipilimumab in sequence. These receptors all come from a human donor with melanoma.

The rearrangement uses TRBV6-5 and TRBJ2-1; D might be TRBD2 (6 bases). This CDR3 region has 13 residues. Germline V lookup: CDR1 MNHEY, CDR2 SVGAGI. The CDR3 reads CASRGALYNEQFF. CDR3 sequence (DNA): TGTGCTTCCCGCGGGGCCCTCTACAATGAGCAGTTCTTC.

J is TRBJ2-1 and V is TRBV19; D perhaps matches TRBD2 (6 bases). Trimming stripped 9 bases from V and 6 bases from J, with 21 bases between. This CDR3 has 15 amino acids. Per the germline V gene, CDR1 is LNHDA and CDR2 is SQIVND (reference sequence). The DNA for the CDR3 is TGTGCCAGCAGGGTGGGGACTCGGGCCGGCAATGAGCAGTTCTTC. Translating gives CASRVGTRAGNEQFF.

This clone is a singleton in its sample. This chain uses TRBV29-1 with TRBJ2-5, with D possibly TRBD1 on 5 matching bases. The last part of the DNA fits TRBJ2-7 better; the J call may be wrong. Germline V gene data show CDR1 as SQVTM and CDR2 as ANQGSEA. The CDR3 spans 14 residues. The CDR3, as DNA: TGCAGCGTTGAAGTGTCCCAGGGTGTATACGAGCAGTACTTC. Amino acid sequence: CSVEVSQGVYEQYF.

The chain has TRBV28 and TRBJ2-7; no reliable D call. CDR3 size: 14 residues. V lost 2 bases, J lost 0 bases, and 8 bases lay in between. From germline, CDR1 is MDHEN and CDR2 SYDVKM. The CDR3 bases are TGTGCCAGCAGTTTAGGTTCAGGCTCCTACGAGCAGTACTTC. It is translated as CASSLGSGSYEQYF.

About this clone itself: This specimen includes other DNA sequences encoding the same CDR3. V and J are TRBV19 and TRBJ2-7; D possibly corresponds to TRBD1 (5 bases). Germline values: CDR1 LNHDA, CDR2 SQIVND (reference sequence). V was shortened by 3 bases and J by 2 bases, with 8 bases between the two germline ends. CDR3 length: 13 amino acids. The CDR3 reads CASSIWGAYEQYF. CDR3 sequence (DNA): TGTGCCAGTAGTATTTGGGGCGCCTACGAGCAGTACTTC. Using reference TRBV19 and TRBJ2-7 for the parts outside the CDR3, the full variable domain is DGGITQSPKYLFRKEGQNVTLSCEQNLNHDAMYWYRQDPGQGLRLIYYSQIVNDFQKGDIAEGYSVSREKKESFPLTVTSAQKNPTAFYLCASSIWGAYEQYFGPGTRLTVT.

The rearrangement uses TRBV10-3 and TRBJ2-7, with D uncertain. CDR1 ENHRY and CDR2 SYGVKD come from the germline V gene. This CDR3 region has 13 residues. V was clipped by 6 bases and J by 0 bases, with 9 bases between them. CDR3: CAIRPGSSYEQYF. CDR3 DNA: TGTGCCATCAGACCAGGTTCCTCCTACGAGCAGTACTTC.

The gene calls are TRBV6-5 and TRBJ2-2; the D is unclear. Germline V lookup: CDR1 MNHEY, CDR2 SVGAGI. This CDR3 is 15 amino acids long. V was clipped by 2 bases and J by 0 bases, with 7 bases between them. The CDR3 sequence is CASSYAVANTGELFF. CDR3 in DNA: TGTGCCAGCAGTTACGCGGTTGCGAACACCGGGGAGCTGTTTTTT.

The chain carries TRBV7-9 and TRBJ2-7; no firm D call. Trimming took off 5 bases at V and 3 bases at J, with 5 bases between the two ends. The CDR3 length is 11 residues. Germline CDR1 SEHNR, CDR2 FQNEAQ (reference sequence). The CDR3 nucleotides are TGTGCCAGCAGCCACGGCTACGAGCAGTACTTC. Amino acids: CASSHGYEQYF.

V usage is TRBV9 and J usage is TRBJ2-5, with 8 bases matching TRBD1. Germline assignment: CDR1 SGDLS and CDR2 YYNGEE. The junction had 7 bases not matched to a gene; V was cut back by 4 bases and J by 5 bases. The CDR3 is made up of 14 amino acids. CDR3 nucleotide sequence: TGTGCCAGCAGCCCAGGACAGGGAATGGAGACCCAGTACTTC. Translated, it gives CASSPGQGMETQYF.